Reported below is one T cell receptor beta chain. The table lists this clone with many counts. Its antigen remains undetermined. Base qualities are not provided; no much larger clone lies one nucleotide away. This entry is derived from a study of blood T cell repertoires in COVID-19 (dated by TCRdb to 2018 to 2020). Regarding the complete study: Samples covering the acute and convalescent phases of COVID-19 were provided by collaborators in the United States, Italy and Spain. The prospective study material was composed of cDNA or gDNA derived from T cells, B-cell-depleted T cells, or PBMCs. Subjects who had been exposed to COVID-19, were actively infected with it, or had recovered from it provided the deeply sampled blood TCRbeta repertoires that made up the dataset. The repertoires were made available in a free public database intended to serve as a resource for research on the immune response to SARS-CoV-2. The samples were drawn from two sources: the first 160 participants of the ongoing ImmuneRACE study, and 950 to 1,500 subjects contributed by 6 global collaborators. Nearly every sample came with metadata listing a de-identified subject ID, COVID-19 status, age in years and sex. Where HLA class I and class II types were available, the types were taken from metadata supplied by the sample provider, not from assay-based typing. Results the study describes overall, beyond this receptor: Clinical and demographic metadata were provided uncurated, with the amount varying by source and participant.

Whole blood was collected in K2EDTA tubes by collaborating institutions according to the institutions' own protocols. For TCRbeta analysis, collaborators shipped samples as frozen whole blood, isolated PBMCs, or DNA extracted from either of those sample types. TCRbeta CDR3 regions were amplified from genomic DNA by means of the immunoSEQ Assay, a bias-controlled multiplex PCR. The original methods were these. The number of nucleated cells in each sample was estimated from the amplification of reference gene primers within the assay. Sequence reads were collapsed and filtered to measure the absolute abundance of every unique TCRbeta CDR3 rearrangement. Productive Simpson clonality was computed per sample as the square root of Simpson's diversity index over productive rearrangements. TCRdb mirrors the immuneACCESS table, restricted to in-frame sequences. Some clones are absent from its copies; in checked studies, under half trace to an unresolved V gene, and the reason for the others is unknown. The DNA gave D and trimming, while V, J and clone size come from that table. The sample contains around 110,000 clones, 70% to 75% of them found a single time. Around 0.92% of the sample belongs to the ten largest clones.

Sample: peripheral blood. The clonotype originates from a human donor with acute or convalescent COVID-19. The donor label of this sample is uncertain.

The CDR3 here reads CASSWDSSYNEQFF. The DNA sequence reads TGCGCCAGTTCTTGGGACAGCTCCTACAATGAGCAGTTCTTC. This chain is built from TRBV4-1 and TRBJ2-1, with 7 junctional bases fitting TRBD1. CDR1 MGHRA and CDR2 YSYEKL were looked up in the germline V gene. From the cysteine through the phenylalanine, the CDR3 covers 14 amino acids. CDR3 DNA is the only sequence kept; it has 42 bases, read in frame from the first base. Trimming accounts for 9 bases at V and 0 bases at J, while the number of junction bases matched to no gene is 5.